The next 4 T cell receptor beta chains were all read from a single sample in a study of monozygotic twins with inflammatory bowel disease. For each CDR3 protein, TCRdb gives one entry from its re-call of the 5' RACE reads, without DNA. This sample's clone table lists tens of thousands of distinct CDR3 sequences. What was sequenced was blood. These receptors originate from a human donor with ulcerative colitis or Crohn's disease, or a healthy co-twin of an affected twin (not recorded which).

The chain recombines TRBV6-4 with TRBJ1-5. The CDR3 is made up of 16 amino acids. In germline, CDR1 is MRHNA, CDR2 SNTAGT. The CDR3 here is CASSATAWAGNQPQHF.

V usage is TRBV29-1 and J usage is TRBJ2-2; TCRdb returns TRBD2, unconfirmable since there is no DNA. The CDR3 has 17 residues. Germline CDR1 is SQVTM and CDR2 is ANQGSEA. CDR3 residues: CSVGGPSSGVNTGELFF.

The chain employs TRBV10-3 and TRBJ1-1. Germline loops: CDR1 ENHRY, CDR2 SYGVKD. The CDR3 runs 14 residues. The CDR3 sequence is CAIRRELAYTEAFF.

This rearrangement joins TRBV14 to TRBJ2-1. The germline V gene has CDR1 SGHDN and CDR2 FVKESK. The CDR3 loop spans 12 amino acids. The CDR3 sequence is CASSQTFDEQFF. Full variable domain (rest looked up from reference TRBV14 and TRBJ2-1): EAGVTQFPSHSVIEKGQTVTLRCDPISGHDNLYWYRRVMGKEIKFLLHFVKESKQDESGMPNNRFLAERTGGTYSTLKVQPAELEDSGVYFCASSQTFDEQFFGPGTRLTVL.